Described below is a single TCR beta chain sequence and its context. The data were taken from a study of T cell responses to AZD1222 COVID-19 vaccine. Libraries were prepared by immunoSEQ multiplex PCR; TCRdb keeps only in-frame clonotypes and omits some of them. The table records roughly 93,000 clones, roughly nine tenths of them present only once. From germline, CDR1 is SGDLS and CDR2 YYNGEE. The V gene lost 0 bases and the J gene lost 8 bases, with 8 bases spanning the gap. There are 13 residues in the CDR3. The chain couples TRBV9 to TRBJ1-4; no clear D. The TCR sequence derives from an adult in good health. Sample: peripheral blood, taken on day 0 of AZD1222 vaccination. CDR3 nucleotide sequence: TGTGCCAGCAGCGTAGATGGCCGAGAAAAACTGTTTTTT. It translates to CASSVDGREKLFF.